The clone carrying this TCR beta chain came up a few times. Antigen specificity is unknown. The V end was cut by 2 bases, the J end by 5 bases, with 13 bases between. Germline CDR1 MRHNA, CDR2 SNTAGT. The CDR3 is made up of 16 amino acids. With 60 Vbeta and 13 Jbeta primers, the PCR was carried out. Produced via immunoSEQ multiplex PCR; TCRdb's table is partial and in-frame only. Of some 130,000 clones in the sample, 60% to 80% were seen once. The data belong to a study of cytomegalovirus exposure and HLA in healthy donors. Whole-study findings and limits: Presence/absence analyses assumed roughly uniform sequencing depth across donors. While the bulk of TCR sequences proved rare, some public TCRs turned up in many donors.

The TCR was taken from a male donor in good health and CMV-seronegative. The sample was PBMCs. The rearrangement joins TRBV6-4 to TRBJ2-6; D is possibly TRBD1 (6 bases). CDR3 nucleotide sequence: TGTGCCAGCAGTGACGTCACAGGGTTTTGGGCCAACGTCCTGACTTTC. Encoded protein: CASSDVTGFWANVLTF.